This record concerns one TCR beta chain sequence. Its target antigen remains unknown. Base quality data are lacking; no much larger clone is found one base away. This sample stems from a study of shared clonotypes between healthy human individuals (dated by TCRdb to about 2020). Broadly, across the study: A couple of women and a few men aged 18 to 49 years were included in the cohort. Per donor, three plates each were used for CD4 naive and CD4 memory, two for CD8 naive, and one for CD8 memory. The study deeply sequenced blood TCR repertoires of five healthy adults to estimate repertoire size and the extent of clonotype sharing between individuals. To increase sequencing depth and limit assay-specific biases, TCR repertoire library preparation and sequencing were carried out by different laboratories using diverse techniques. Per donor, leukapheresis produced somewhere between about 0.94 and 9 billion PBMCs. Overall study results and their limits: Sharing across a few donors was observed for around 5% of naive CD4, about 4% of naive CD8, 2% to 2.5% of memory CD4, and about 0.39% of memory CD8 clonotypes. Only blood was sampled, and tissue TCR repertoires likely differ from those in blood. The genetic and exposure-history diversity represented was limited by the small number of donors. Even with the large sequencing depth, rarefaction of the sorted-subset datasets indicated that sequencing was incomplete. Naive subsets generally had larger estimated clonotype richness than memory subsets. Based on pairwise subsampling, the degree of clonotype sharing among donors was expected to be affected by sequencing depth. Compared with non-shared clonotypes, the clonotypes found in all four sorted-subset donors had higher generation probabilities.

Using the deep immunoSEQ assay, multiplex PCR amplified TCR CDR3 regions from genomic DNA. Extracted genomic DNA from each cell subset was distributed evenly across all wells of several immunoSEQ 96-well plates, and each plate was treated as a replicate. For sorted subsets, about 200 ng genomic DNA, equal to approximately 30,000 T cell genomes, was loaded into each replicate PCR. Purified libraries were measured with a Qubit 3.0 fluorometer, size-checked on a Bioanalyzer 2100, and measured again with the KAPA Library Quantification kit. Every immunoSEQ 96-well plate was sequenced on a separate single-read 150-cycle Illumina NextSeq 550 flow cell. The study's own analysis went as follows. Because the immunoSEQ output held only junctional sequences and lacked quality scores, the filtering could not match the filtering applied to full-length reads. Sequences were annotated with PyIR, a Python wrapper for IgBLAST v1.9, and V/J genes and CDR3 were assigned using IMGT germline references. Reads with weak V/J assignments (E-value above 1e-6), missing CDR3, stop codons, out-of-frame junctions, or ambiguous translated residues were removed. V3J clonotypes were defined as sequences sharing the same inferred V gene, J gene, and CDR3 amino acid sequence. To compute the percentage overlap between repertoires, the number of shared unique clonotypes was divided by the size of the smaller repertoire. Repertoire richness was assessed with RTK rarefaction, the Chao1 estimator, and Recon v2.1 estimates of unobserved clonotypes. Generation probabilities were computed with OLGA for all TCRbeta clonotypes obtained by the gDNA method from a few donors. Here the immuneACCESS table is served through TCRdb, limited to in-frame sequences with V and J called. Missing clones are a known gap in these copies; in checked studies unresolved V genes cover under half, and the rest lacks a known reason. V, J and clone size reflect that table, while D and trimming were determined from the DNA. The sample profile shows around 2.5 million clones; 90% to 95% of them were found once. The top ten clones comprise about 0.38% of the sample.

The germline ends are 19 bases apart after V is trimmed by 7 bases and J by 0 bases. CDR1 and CDR2 were assigned from the germline V gene as MDHEN and SYDVKM. Measured from the cysteine to the phenylalanine, the CDR3 is 16 residues long. Kept here is only the CDR3 DNA, which spans 48 bases and is read in frame from base 1. Healthy HIV-negative adults with no recently reported acute infections or vaccinations were included as donors. Every donor was a Caucasian adult living in Nashville, Tennessee, USA. CD4+ T cells were enriched by magnetic negative selection; naive cells were then positively selected on CD45RA, and the negative fraction formed the memory subset. Blood was obtained by leukapheresis, after which PBMCs were separated by Ficoll-Histopaque density gradient centrifugation and cryopreserved in liquid nitrogen vapor phase. Analytical flow cytometry was used to check the purity and quantity of each magnetically sorted T cell population. Genomic DNA was isolated from each sorted fraction and quantified by UV absorbance on a Nanodrop 2000c.

The clonotype originates from a man between 18 and 29 years old in good health. Some clones in this sample may be carry-over from other donors' samples. The rearranged segments are TRBV28 and TRBJ2-7; possibly the D gene is TRBD1, per 6 matching bases. Sequencing used naive CD4+ T cells from PBMCs. The meaning of the sample's cell subset or site label: CD45RA+ positively selected. The DNA is as follows: TGTGCCAGCATCCAGGCCGGGCAGGGGATCTCCTACGAGCAGTACTTC. This yields the protein CASIQAGQGISYEQYF.